These T cell receptor beta chains were read from a single sample in a study of T cell changes during pregnancy in multiple sclerosis. This table comes from immunoSEQ multiplex PCR, and its TCRdb copy is limited to in-frame clones, with some not included. The sample holds some 42,000 clones, approximately 90% seen once. Here the sequenced sample was CD4+ T cells from peripheral blood mononuclear cells, taken after pregnancy. These receptors all come from a female donor with multiple sclerosis, enrolled in a pregnancy study. The CDR3 runs from the conserved cysteine through the conserved F or W. A D gene is named only where the DNA matches it firmly.

v_call	j_call	d_call	cdr3_nt	cdr3_aa
TRBV7-7	TRBJ2-5	TRBD2	TGTGCTAGCAGCTTCGGGGGGGCTTCAGAGACCCAGTACTTC	CASSFGGASETQYF
TRBV28	TRBJ1-2	.	TGTGCCAGCAGTTCCCCCTCGCTCAGCTATGGCTACACCTTC	CASSSPSLSYGYTF
TRBV5-1	TRBJ1-1	.	TGCGCCAGCAGCCCACTACAGGGAAACACTGAAGCTTTCTTT	CASSPLQGNTEAFF
TRBV19	TRBJ1-2	.	TGTGCCAGTAGTATAGACCCCATCGGCTATGGCTACACCTTC	CASSIDPIGYGYTF
TRBV5-5	TRBJ2-7	TRBD2	TGTGCCAGCAGCTCCCATGCGGGGGAGACCTACGAGCAGTACTTC	CASSSHAGETYEQYF
TRBV5-1	TRBJ2-2	.	TGCGCCAGCAGCAGTGGGAGGACCGGGGAGCTGTTTTTT	CASSSGRTGELFF
TRBV30	TRBJ2-1	.	TGTGCCTGGAGCCCTACCACCTACAATGAGCAGTTCTTC	CAWSPTTYNEQFF
TRBV28	TRBJ2-7	TRBD2	TGTGCCAGCAGTTTACTAGCGGGGGCCGATTGGTACTTC	CASSLLAGADWYF
TRBV30	TRBJ1-5	.	TGTGCCTGGAGTTCGGAGACAGCCAATCAGCCCCAGCATTTT	CAWSSETANQPQHF
TRBV30	TRBJ2-3	TRBD1	TGTGCCTGGAAGCACAGGGGATCAGATACGCAGTATTTT	CAWKHRGSDTQYF
TRBV2	TRBJ2-7	TRBD1	TGTGCCAGCAGTGATTTTGAGGGGACAGGGATATACGAGCAGTACTTC	CASSDFEGTGIYEQYF